This T cell receptor (beta chain) was recorded in a study of beta chain features in type 1 diabetes. Between the trimmed V and J ends, which lost 0 bases and 0 bases, there was a span of 7 bases. This CDR3 contains 14 residues. Germline assignment: CDR1 SGHRS and CDR2 YFSETQ. Points on this clone: The target antigen is unknown. Other DNA sequences from this sample encode an identical CDR3 as well.

Expressed TCRB transcripts were sequenced after all isolated RNA was converted to cDNA. TCRdb keeps only in-frame clones here, not all; method: immunoSEQ multiplex PCR. The repertoire holds around 290,000 clones, with under 8.5% as singletons. Findings and caveats of the study: Cells with high TCR expression could be over-represented when cDNA is sequenced.

This sequence originates from a woman aged 18-29 years in good health. V is TRBV5-1 and J is TRBJ2-7; D is perhaps TRBD1 (5 bases). The specimen was central memory CD4+ T cells from blood. The CDR3, as DNA: TGCGCCAGCAGCTTGGGGACAAGCTCCTACGAGCAGTACTTC. Protein: CASSLGTSSYEQYF.